The 27 T cell receptor beta chains given below trace back to one sample, sequenced in a study of blood T cell repertoires in COVID-19 (dated by TCRdb to 2018 to 2020). Preparation of the library involved the immunoSEQ multiplex PCR assay. TCRdb provides this immuneACCESS table in a form limited to in-frame rearrangements. Some clones are lacking; in checked studies, under half of them reflect an unresolved V gene, and why the rest are absent is not known. This sample lists about 250,000 clones; about 85% were detected once. The ten biggest clones cover roughly 3% of the sample. What was sequenced was peripheral blood. The origin of the receptors is a man in his late teens or twenties with active or convalescent COVID-19.

The chain recombines TRBV11-3 with TRBJ2-1; 11 bases match TRBD2. Germline CDR1 SGHNT, CDR2 YENEEA. The CDR3 consists of 16 residues. J gave up 7 bases and V 3 bases, and 8 bases lay outside the gene matches. This CDR3 reads CASSLGLAGGGNEQFF. CDR3 sequence (DNA): TGTGCCAGCAGCTTGGGCCTAGCGGGGGGAGGGAATGAGCAGTTCTTC.

The V gene is TRBV28, the J gene TRBJ2-5; no definite D call. The CDR3 covers 12 residues. In germline, CDR1 is MDHEN, CDR2 SYDVKM. V was pared by 6 bases and J by 5 bases, with 10 bases between. The CDR3 nucleotides are TGTGCCAGCAGCAAGTCAGCGGAGACCCAGTACTTC. Translated: CASSKSAETQYF.

The rearrangement joins TRBV14 to TRBJ2-7, with 7 bases identical to TRBD2. The CDR3 has 16 residues. Germline trimming cut 0 bases from V and 6 bases from J; bases unmatched to any gene: 11. Germline loops: CDR1 SGHDN, CDR2 FVKESK. The DNA for the CDR3 is TGTGCCAGCAGCCAAGATCTTTCAGCGGGGAACTTCGAGCAGTACTTC. Protein sequence: CASSQDLSAGNFEQYF.

The V and J genes are TRBV28 and TRBJ2-7; D may be TRBD1 (5 bases). This CDR3 is built from 14 residues. V lost 6 bases and J 0 bases, leaving 12 bases between the germline ends. In germline, CDR1 is MDHEN, CDR2 SYDVKM. Here the CDR3 reads CASSPPGFSYEQYF. Here the CDR3 DNA reads TGTGCCAGCAGCCCCCCAGGGTTCTCCTACGAGCAGTACTTC. The variable domain in full, with the rest retrieved from reference TRBV28 and TRBJ2-7, is DVKVTQSSRYLVKRTGEKVFLECVQDMDHENMFWYRQDPGLGLRLIYFSYDVKMKEKGDIPEGYSVSREKKERFSLILESASTNQTSMYLCASSPPGFSYEQYFGPGTRLTVT.

The J gene is TRBJ1-2, the V gene TRBV6-5; TRBD1 might be the D (6 bases). Deletions cut 6 bases from V and 6 bases from J, with 11 bases between. The germline V gene encodes CDR1 MNHEY and CDR2 SVGAGI. This CDR3 is built from 12 residues. The chain's CDR3 is CASSPRTDGYTF. Written as DNA, the CDR3 is TGTGCCAGCAGCCCAAGGACAGATGGCTACACCTTC.

The chain couples TRBV11-2 to TRBJ1-1; D is undetermined. The CDR3 length is 15 residues. V was shortened by 1 base and J by 3 bases, with 12 bases between the two germline ends. Germline V lookup: CDR1 SGHAT, CDR2 FQNNGV. Written as DNA, the CDR3 is TGTGCCAGCAGCTTAGGGAGTGTTGGATACACTGAAGCTTTCTTT. Residues: CASSLGSVGYTEAFF.

This sequence joins TRBV7-3 and TRBJ2-1; D perhaps matches TRBD2 (6 bases). Per the germline V gene, CDR1 is SGHTA and CDR2 is FQGTGA. With 5 bases removed from V and 8 bases from J, the gap between germline ends came to 22 bases. This CDR3 has 16 amino acids. For the CDR3, the DNA is TGTGCCAGCAGCCCGCTCGGGACGACTAGGGGTCATGAGCAGTTCTTC. It specifies CASSPLGTTRGHEQFF.

This clone was recorded a few times. The V and J genes are TRBV11-3 and TRBJ2-2; 9 nucleotides agree with TRBD1. The V segment lost 1 base and the J segment 3 bases; nucleotides outside the gene matches: 0. The CDR3 has 15 residues. The V gene's germline CDR1 is SGHNT and CDR2 YENEEA. CDR3 loop: CASSLGTGDTGELFF. Here the CDR3 DNA reads TGTGCCAGCAGCTTAGGGACAGGGGACACCGGGGAGCTGTTTTTT. The full variable domain, with the rest looked up from reference TRBV11-3 and TRBJ2-2, is EAGVVQSPRYKIIEKKQPVAFWCNPISGHNTLYWYLQNLGQGPELLIRYENEEAVDDSQLPKDRFSAERLKGVDSTLKIQPAELGDSAVYLCASSLGTGDTGELFFGEGSRLTVL.

The gene calls are TRBV7-8 and TRBJ2-5, with TRBD2 matching 10 bases. Germline V gene sequence: CDR1 SGHVS, CDR2 FQNEAQ. The CDR3 consists of 15 residues. V gave up 5 bases and J gave up 4 bases; unmatched junction bases: 7. This CDR3 is CASSMERLAGETQYF. In nucleotides, the CDR3 is TGTGCCAGCAGCATGGAGCGACTAGCGGGAGAGACCCAGTACTTC.

This chain uses TRBV2 with TRBJ2-7; no reliable D call. Germline V CDR1 and CDR2: SNHLY, FYNNEI. V lost 5 bases and J lost 4, with 9 bases in between. CDR3 size: 12 residues. The DNA for the CDR3 is TGTGCCAGCAGTTTCCTGGAGTACGAGCAGTACTTC. This encodes CASSFLEYEQYF. Filled out from reference TRBV2 and TRBJ2-7, the complete variable domain reads EPEVTQTPSHQVTQMGQEVILRCVPISNHLYFYWYRQILGQKVEFLVSFYNNEISEKSEIFDDQFSVERPDGSNFTLKIRSTKLEDSAMYFCASSFLEYEQYFGPGTRLTVT.

This sequence joins TRBV5-1 and TRBJ1-1, with D unresolved. The CDR3 is 16 residues long. With 0 bases removed from V and 0 bases from J, the gap between germline ends came to 12 bases. Germline values: CDR1 SGHRS, CDR2 YFSETQ. CDR3 region: CASSLGDLSLNTEAFF. For the CDR3, the DNA is TGCGCCAGCAGCTTGGGAGATTTGAGCTTGAACACTGAAGCTTTCTTT.

The chain is built from TRBV5-4 and TRBJ2-2; maybe TRBD2 (5 bases). The length of the CDR3 is 13 residues. V shed 4 bases and J shed 7 bases, with 11 bases lying between them. CDR1 and CDR2 from the germline V gene are SGHNT and YYREEE (reference sequence). CDR3 nucleotides: TGTGCCAGCAGCGTCCCGGGGATCGGGGAGCTGTTTTTT. It encodes CASSVPGIGELFF.

The rearrangement uses TRBV18 and TRBJ1-5, with D possibly TRBD1 on 6 matching bases. Germline V CDR1 and CDR2: KGHSH, LQKENI. V lost 0 bases and J 0 bases, leaving 15 bases between the germline ends. This CDR3 has 18 amino acids. CDR3 residues: CASSPPHSGAYSNQPQHF. The CDR3 DNA is TGTGCCAGCTCACCACCCCATTCAGGGGCATATAGCAATCAGCCCCAGCATTTT.

The J gene is TRBJ1-5, the V gene TRBV5-6, with D possibly matching TRBD1 (5 bases). This CDR3 is built from 13 residues. V lost 3 bases and J 6 bases, leaving 10 bases between the germline ends. Per the germline V gene, CDR1 is SGHDT and CDR2 is YYEEEE. The CDR3 loop reads CASSSGLSQPQHF. DNA of the CDR3: TGTGCCAGCAGCTCAGGGTTAAGTCAGCCCCAGCATTTT.

The chain recombines TRBV3-1 (or the pseudogene TRBV3-2) with TRBJ1-4; 8 nucleotides match TRBD1. Germline-derived CDR1 and CDR2 are LGHDT and YNNKEL (reference sequence). V was clipped by 4 bases and J by 0 bases; unmatched bases: 4. The CDR3 sequence is 16 residues long. The CDR3 coding sequence is TGTGCCAGCAGCCCAGGGGGCAAGACAACTAATGAAAAACTGTTTTTT. It codes for CASSPGGKTTNEKLFF.

The V gene is TRBV5-6, the J gene TRBJ2-5; D is unclear. V lost 3 bases and J 4 bases, leaving 13 bases between the germline ends. The CDR3 has 14 residues. Per germline, CDR1 SGHDT and CDR2 YYEEEE. CDR3 sequence: CASSSVRSGETQYF. CDR3 in DNA: TGTGCCAGCAGCTCGGTCCGGTCGGGAGAGACCCAGTACTTC.

V usage is TRBV2 and J usage is TRBJ2-3, with 13 bases identical to TRBD2. Trimming removed 0 bases from V and 9 bases from J; junction bases left unmatched: 6. The V gene's germline CDR1 is SNHLY and CDR2 FYNNEI. The CDR3 is 16 amino acids. The DNA of the CDR3 is TGTGCCAGCAGTGAAGCGCTTCAGGGACTAGCGGGAACGCAGTATTTT. Translated, it gives CASSEALQGLAGTQYF.

This sequence joins TRBV7-2 and TRBJ2-2; 8 bases agree with TRBD1. This CDR3 is built from 17 residues. V shed 5 bases, J shed 0 bases, and the junction held 8 bases outside the gene matches. The germline V gene has CDR1 SGHTA and CDR2 FQGNSA. The CDR3 region is CASSVYRGQANTGELFF. DNA of the CDR3: TGTGCCAGCAGCGTCTACAGGGGACAGGCGAACACCGGGGAGCTGTTTTTT.

This chain links TRBV5-1 with TRBJ1-2, with unresolved D. V dropped 4 bases and J dropped 0 bases, with 10 bases sitting between them. Germline V CDR1 and CDR2: SGHRS, YFSETQ. The CDR3 is 14 amino acids. CDR3 region: CASSIDIPNYGYTF. The CDR3 DNA follows: TGCGCCAGCAGCATTGACATTCCTAACTATGGCTACACCTTC.

V usage is TRBV7-2 and J usage is TRBJ1-5; a weak D match, TRBD1 (5 bases). The germline gives CDR1 SGHTA, CDR2 FQGNSA. V lost 5 bases and J lost 4, with 15 bases in between. The CDR3 covers 15 residues. For the CDR3, the DNA is TGTGCCAGCAGCCACTCGGGACTTAGAAATCAGCCCCAGCATTTT. Translating gives CASSHSGLRNQPQHF.

The chain uses TRBV11-2 and TRBJ1-4, with a tentative D call TRBD1 (6 bases). The length of the CDR3 is 15 residues. The V end was cut by 6 bases, the J end by 4 bases, with 15 bases between. Germline V gene lookup returns CDR1 SGHAT and CDR2 FQNNGV. The DNA of the CDR3 is TGTGCCAGCAGTTCTACGACAGGCCTTAATGAAAAACTGTTTTTT. It encodes CASSSTTGLNEKLFF.

For the CDR3, the DNA is TGTGCCAGCAGCGTAGTAGGCAACTCGGGCACCATATATTTT. Protein product: CASSVVGNSGTIYF. The J gene is TRBJ1-3, the V gene TRBV9; D is ambiguous. V lost 0 bases and J lost 9, with 13 bases in between. Germline CDR1 SGDLS, CDR2 YYNGEE. The CDR3 length is 14 residues.

The chain has TRBV7-3 and TRBJ1-1, with 9 bases lining up with TRBD1. The CDR3 has 14 residues. CDR1 SGHTA and CDR2 FQGTGA come from the germline V gene. Trimming took 6 bases from V and 8 from J; bases not matched to a gene: 10. The CDR3 nucleotides read TGTGCCAGCAGGCGGGACAGGGTTTCGGGAGAAGCTTTCTTT. This gives the protein CASRRDRVSGEAFF. The whole variable domain, filled in from reference TRBV7-3 and TRBJ1-1, reads GAGVSQTPSNKVTEKGKYVELRCDPISGHTALYWYRQSLGQGPEFLIYFQGTGAADDSGLPNDRFFAVRPEGSVSTLKIQRTERGDSAVYLCASRRDRVSGEAFFGQGTRLTVV.

The CDR3 bases are TGCGCCAGCAGTGATGGACTAGCGGGAGGGTCCGTCTACGAGCAGTACTTC. Amino acids: CASSDGLAGGSVYEQYF. The rearrangement joins TRBV5-1 to TRBJ2-7; the match to TRBD2 covers 15 bases. Germline V gives CDR1 SGHRS, CDR2 YFSETQ. V lost 5 bases to trimming and J lost 3 bases; unmatched junction nucleotides: 9. The CDR3 covers 17 residues.

The V and J genes are TRBV7-9 and TRBJ2-7; 8 positions match TRBD2. V was clipped by 5 bases and J by 2 bases; unmatched bases: 17. This CDR3 is 18 amino acids long. Germline CDR1 is SEHNR and CDR2 is FQNEAQ (reference sequence). CDR3 nucleotide sequence: TGTGCCAGCAGCCCCTCATTGGGTCTAGCGGGCACTACCTACGAGCAGTACTTC. This translates into CASSPSLGLAGTTYEQYF.

This chain links TRBV2 with TRBJ2-6; TRBD2 aligns across 14 bases. V lost 6 bases and J lost 4; bases outside the gene matches: 8. Germline V gives CDR1 SNHLY, CDR2 FYNNEI. CDR3 length: 18 residues. The CDR3 reads CASSAGLAGGSGANVLTF. CDR3 coding DNA: TGTGCCAGCAGCGCCGGACTAGCGGGAGGATCGGGGGCCAACGTCCTGACTTTC.

CDR3 amino acids: CASSQRQGARTGELFF. The CDR3 region has the DNA TGCGCCAGCAGCCAAAGACAGGGAGCGAGGACCGGGGAGCTGTTTTTT. This chain joins TRBV4-3 and TRBJ2-2; 7 nucleotides line up with TRBD1. The CDR3 has 16 residues. Trimming took 2 bases from V and 5 from J; bases not matched to a gene: 8. Germline assignment: CDR1 LGHNA and CDR2 YSLEER.